This TCR beta chain was profiled in a study of cytomegalovirus exposure and HLA in healthy donors. Study-level results: Looking again later, the authors saw that most CMV-associated TCR beta chains seemed HLA-restricted. Among the most significant clusters, several appeared linked to common viral pathogens in a later analysis. A previous analysis found most TCR beta V segments productive roughly 87% or roughly 30% of the time.

Unmatched junction bases numbered 8, after V lost 6 bases and J lost 1 base. This CDR3 spans 15 amino acids. In germline, CDR1 is SGHRS, CDR2 YFSETQ. 60 Vbeta and 13 Jbeta primers were used in PCR. Original processing methods: Later reanalysis found around 74 million unique TCR beta chains, around 11 million of them shared. TCRdb keeps only in-frame clones here, not all; method: immunoSEQ multiplex PCR. V and J calls and clone size are copied from that table; D and trimming were computed from the DNA. The sample yields 150,000 to 200,000 clones, approximately 80% seen once. This clone was detected once. Antigen: not known.

This chain joins TRBV5-1 and TRBJ2-7, with 9 bases that match TRBD1. The clonotype was recovered from a female donor in good health and CMV-seronegative. Sequenced: PBMCs. This CDR3 is CASTPLGQGSYEQYF. The CDR3 DNA is TGCGCCAGCACCCCCCTAGGACAGGGGTCCTACGAGCAGTACTTC.